A single sample is the source of the 20 T cell receptor beta chains below, sequenced in a study of blood T cell repertoires in COVID-19. The protocol was immunoSEQ multiplex PCR, while the TCRdb copy is restricted to in-frame clones and leaves out a portion. The sample includes around 250,000 clones, about 84% of them seen just once. The sample comprised peripheral blood. The source is a woman older than 75 with COVID-19, enrolled during active disease.

The V call is TRBV6-5, the J call TRBJ2-2; D call uncertain. CDR1 and CDR2 from the germline V gene are MNHEY and SVGAGI. CDR3 length equals 15 residues. Trimming took off 8 bases at V and 1 base at J, with 14 bases between the two ends. The CDR3 region has the DNA TGTGCCAGCCAACCCCGGGTCCTGAACACCGGGGAGCTGTTTTTT. As protein: CASQPRVLNTGELFF.

The chain carries TRBV6-2 or TRBV6-3 and TRBJ1-6, with D unresolved. The V end was cut by 3 bases, the J end by 7 bases, with 13 bases between. The CDR3 consists of 15 residues. CDR1 and CDR2 (germline): MNHEY, SVGEGT. The CDR3 protein is CASSYMEGTNSPLHF. The CDR3 nucleotides read TGTGCCAGCAGTTATATGGAGGGCACCAATTCACCCCTCCACTTT.

V and J are TRBV5-1 and TRBJ2-1; a weak D match, TRBD1 (5 bases). V lost 4 bases, J lost 0 bases, and 8 bases lay in between. In germline, CDR1 is SGHRS, CDR2 YFSETQ. This CDR3 comprises 14 residues. Here the CDR3 reads CASSLGVSYNEQFF. The CDR3 DNA sequence: TGCGCCAGCAGCCTAGGGGTCTCCTACAATGAGCAGTTCTTC. The whole variable domain, filled in from reference TRBV5-1 and TRBJ2-1, reads KAGVTQTPRYLIKTRGQQVTLSCSPISGHRSVSWYQQTPGQGLQFLFEYFSETQRNKGNFPGRFSGRQFSNSRSEMNVSTLELGDSALYLCASSLGVSYNEQFFGPGTRLTVL.

This clone was observed a handful of times. The gene calls are TRBV5-5 and TRBJ1-1; the D gene is possibly TRBD1 (5 bases). This CDR3 region has 13 residues. Germline CDR1 reads SGHKS; CDR2 reads YYEKEE (reference sequence). V was shortened by 4 bases and J by 10 bases, with 17 bases between the two germline ends. CDR3 sequence: CASSQDTVGAAFF. CDR3 nucleotide sequence: TGTGCCAGCAGCCAGGACACGGTAGGGGCAGCTTTCTTT.

This chain joins TRBV27 and TRBJ1-1; tentative D call: TRBD1 (5 bases). Germline V lookup: CDR1 MNHEY, CDR2 SMNVEV (reference sequence). Trimming removed 5 bases from V and 4 bases from J, with 14 bases in between. CDR3 length: 14 residues. CDR3 in DNA: TGTGCCAGCAGTACCCGGGGGTCGTCCACTGAAGCTTTCTTT. Its protein product is CASSTRGSSTEAFF.

The chain links TRBV27 to TRBJ1-1; tentatively, D is TRBD1 (6 bases). Trimming pared 6 bases from V and 3 bases from J, leaving 11 bases between. The germline CDR1 and CDR2 sequences are MNHEY and SMNVEV (reference sequence). This CDR3 comprises 13 residues. CDR3 sequence (DNA): TGTGCCAGCAGACCGACAGGTTACACTGAAGCTTTCTTT. This translates into CASRPTGYTEAFF.

This chain links TRBV6-5 with TRBJ1-1; TRBD1 matches at 7 bases. Germline-derived CDR1 and CDR2 are MNHEY and SVGAGI. The CDR3 length is 15 residues. Trimming took 6 bases from V and 0 from J; bases not matched to a gene: 7. The DNA of the CDR3 is TGTGCCAGCAGGCGGGACAGCGATATGAACACTGAAGCTTTCTTT. This codes for CASRRDSDMNTEAFF.

As to this clone: Germline and junction disagree at one end, which may indicate a read error. The chain links TRBV6-2 or TRBV6-3 to TRBJ2-7; D not certain. The CDR3 runs to 12 residues. The V gene's germline CDR1 is MNHEY and CDR2 SVGEGT. The CDR3 region has the DNA TGTGCCAGCAGTTCCCTCTCCTACGCGCAGTACTTC. Amino acids: CASSSLSYAQYF.

The chain employs TRBV7-8 and TRBJ2-5, with 13 bases aligning to TRBD2. This CDR3 contains 16 residues. CDR1 SGHVS and CDR2 FQNEAQ come from the germline V gene. The J segment lost 5 bases and the V segment lost 5 bases, leaving 8 bases of the junction unmatched. The CDR3 DNA sequence: TGTGCCAGCAGCGCCTACGGACTAGCGGGGGCGGAGACCCAGTACTTC. It encodes CASSAYGLAGAETQYF.

This clone was recorded once. This chain joins TRBV6-5 and TRBJ2-2; 9 nucleotides align to TRBD1. The V segment lost 6 bases and the J segment 7 bases; nucleotides outside the gene matches: 6. Germline CDR1 reads MNHEY; CDR2 reads SVGAGI. This CDR3 contains 14 residues. This chain's CDR3 is CASRRTGEGGELFF. The CDR3 region has the DNA TGTGCCAGCAGAAGGACAGGGGAGGGCGGGGAGCTGTTTTTT.

This chain links TRBV6-5 with TRBJ2-5, with 7 bases that match TRBD1. Germline loops: CDR1 MNHEY, CDR2 SVGAGI. CDR3 length equals 12 residues. The trim removed 2 bases at V and 9 bases at J, leaving 3 bases unmatched. In DNA, the CDR3 is TGTGCCAGCAGTTACGACAGGGCGGCCCAGTACTTC. Protein product: CASSYDRAAQYF.

The chain has TRBV3-1 (or the pseudogene TRBV3-2) and TRBJ2-3, with TRBD2 identical over 9 bases. V lost 4 bases to trimming and J lost 0 bases; unmatched junction nucleotides: 5. This CDR3 is 16 amino acids long. CDR1 is LGHDT and CDR2 is YNNKEL in the germline V gene (reference sequence). In nucleotides, the CDR3 is TGTGCCAGCAGCCTCGGGGCGGGGGGGAGCACAGATACGCAGTATTTT. Amino acid sequence: CASSLGAGGSTDTQYF.

The rearrangement links TRBV11-2 to TRBJ2-1; 10 bases match TRBD2. V shed 5 bases and J 9 bases; nucleotides not matched to a gene: 10. The germline V gene encodes CDR1 SGHAT and CDR2 FQNNGV. The CDR3 is made up of 15 amino acids. In DNA form, the CDR3 reads TGTGCCAGCAGCCCCCAAAGCGGGGGGGTAAGTGAGCAGTTCTTC. It codes for CASSPQSGGVSEQFF.

The chain carries TRBV18 and TRBJ1-4; the match to TRBD1 covers 7 bases. CDR3 size: 16 residues. After removal of 3 bases from V and 7 bases from J, the junction contained 11 bases not matched to a gene. Germline V gene lookup returns CDR1 KGHSH and CDR2 LQKENI. CDR3 residues: CASSPQPKQGSEKLFF. DNA for the CDR3: TGTGCCAGCTCACCCCAACCCAAACAGGGGAGTGAAAAACTGTTTTTT.

V is TRBV19 and J is TRBJ1-2; D might be TRBD1 (6 bases). V lost 5 bases and J 5 bases, leaving 21 bases between the germline ends. This CDR3 region has 16 residues. Per the germline V gene, CDR1 is LNHDA and CDR2 is SQIVND (reference sequence). The CDR3 protein is CASSSHRESAIYGYTF. CDR3 bases: TGTGCCAGTAGTTCGCACAGGGAGTCTGCTATATATGGCTACACCTTC.

V usage is TRBV6-6 and J usage is TRBJ1-2, with D perhaps TRBD1 (5 bases). In germline, CDR1 is MNHNY, CDR2 SVGAGI (reference sequence). The CDR3 runs 14 residues. Trimming shortened V by 2 bases and J by 2 bases, and 9 bases separated the two germline ends. The CDR3 sequence is CASSYASGNYGYTF. CDR3 coding DNA: TGTGCCAGCAGTTACGCCTCAGGGAACTATGGCTACACCTTC.

The chain links TRBV6-2 or TRBV6-3 to TRBJ2-1; D may be TRBD1 (6 bases). V was pared by 6 bases and J by 0 bases, with 15 bases between. The germline CDR1 and CDR2 sequences are MNHEY and SVGEGT. This CDR3 is built from 16 residues. This CDR3 is CASSQQGPLSYNEQFF. For the CDR3, the DNA is TGTGCCAGCAGCCAACAGGGCCCCCTCTCCTACAATGAGCAGTTCTTC.

The chain has TRBV5-4 and TRBJ1-2; 7 bases are a match to TRBD1. Losses at the gene ends were 2 bases for V and 8 bases for J; bases not matched to a gene: 6. Germline-derived CDR1 and CDR2 are SGHNT and YYREEE (reference sequence). This CDR3 is 13 amino acids long. The chain's CDR3 is CASSLTGEGGYTF. As DNA, the CDR3 is TGTGCCAGCAGCTTAACAGGGGAAGGAGGCTACACCTTC.

This chain connects TRBV28 to TRBJ1-2; D might be TRBD1 (5 bases). V was shortened by 5 bases and J by 9 bases, with 13 bases between the two germline ends. CDR1 is MDHEN and CDR2 is SYDVKM in the germline V gene. This CDR3 has 12 residues. The CDR3 nucleotides are TGTGCCAGCAGTGCAACAGGAAAGAGCTACACCTTC. The encoded protein is CASSATGKSYTF.

The CDR3 DNA sequence: TGTGCCAGCAGTTACTCCGGGGGTAGCTATGGCTACACCTTC. Translated: CASSYSGGSYGYTF. V gene TRBV6-5 combines with J gene TRBJ1-2; the D gene is possibly TRBD1 (5 bases). V lost 0 bases and J 4 bases, leaving 9 bases between the germline ends. Germline V gene lookup returns CDR1 MNHEY and CDR2 SVGAGI. The CDR3 runs 14 residues.